This T cell receptor (beta chain) was recovered during a study of blood T cell repertoires in COVID-19. Study background: Samples representing acute and convalescent COVID-19 were sourced from the United States, Italy and Spain.

Authors' analysis steps: Amplification with reference gene primers provided the estimates of nucleated cell counts. The assay was immunoSEQ multiplex PCR, and TCRdb's table has in-frame clones only and misses some. Clonal size and the V and J genes are those of that table, whereas D and trimming came from the DNA. This table holds 200,000 to 300,000 clones, around 87% found once. With 4 bases removed from V and 7 bases from J, the gap between germline ends came to 19 bases. This CDR3 is 16 amino acids long. Germline values: CDR1 MGHRA, CDR2 YSYEKL. Sequencing was performed on peripheral blood. The clonotype comes from a woman aged 70 to 79 with active or convalescent COVID-19. The chain joins TRBV4-1 to TRBJ2-2; TRBD2 might be the D (7 bases). Written as DNA, the CDR3 is TGCGCCAGCAGCCCCCTCAAGGGGGGGCGAGGCGGGGAGCTGTTTTTT. It encodes CASSPLKGGRGGELFF.